Below, 21 T cell receptor beta chains from the same sample are listed, as sequenced in a study of blood T cell repertoires in COVID-19. Clones were sequenced by immunoSEQ multiplex PCR, and TCRdb holds only the in-frame ones, with some missing. The data hold fewer than 200,000 clones, with 76% observed a single time. The source material was peripheral blood. The source is an elderly woman with acute or convalescent COVID-19.

The chain links TRBV10-3 to TRBJ2-3; weak D call: TRBD1 (6 bases). Per germline, CDR1 ENHRY and CDR2 SYGVKD. With 10 bases removed from V and 2 bases from J, the gap between germline ends came to 16 bases. The CDR3 runs to 14 residues. DNA of the CDR3: TGTGCCAGCGCGGACAGTTCTGACACAGATACGCAGTATTTT. It translates to CASADSSDTDTQYF.

The V gene is TRBV3-1 (or the pseudogene TRBV3-2), the J gene TRBJ2-1; unclear D gene. Germline loops: CDR1 LGHDT, CDR2 YNNKEL (reference sequence). Trimming cost V 0 bases and J 0 bases, with 12 bases left between them. This CDR3 is built from 17 residues. CDR3 nucleotides: TGTGCCAGCAGCCAAGATGGAATTACGGGCTCCTACAATGAGCAGTTCTTC. This sequence encodes CASSQDGITGSYNEQFF.

This rearrangement joins TRBV5-6 to TRBJ1-1, with TRBD1 matching 8 bases. The CDR3 totals 15 residues. CDR1 is SGHDT, CDR2 YYEEEE, per germline. V shed 5 bases, J shed 5 bases, and the junction held 11 bases outside the gene matches. CDR3: CASSDRDRRLTEAFF. DNA of the CDR3: TGTGCCAGCAGTGACCGGGACAGGAGGTTAACTGAAGCTTTCTTT.

The J gene is TRBJ1-1, the V gene TRBV18, with D maybe TRBD1 (6 bases). V lost 4 bases, J lost 4 bases, and 16 bases lay in between. Looked up from germline, CDR1 is KGHSH and CDR2 is LQKENI. There are 15 residues in the CDR3. The CDR3 DNA sequence: TGTGCCAGCTCACGCACCAGGGGCGTCTTCACTGAAGCTTTCTTT. Translated: CASSRTRGVFTEAFF.

The rearrangement links TRBV6-5 to TRBJ2-7; no firm D call. The V gene's germline CDR1 is MNHEY and CDR2 SVGAGI. The V and J ends lost 0 bases and 2 bases respectively, with 8 bases between them. The CDR3 is made up of 14 amino acids. The DNA for the CDR3 is TGTGCCAGCAGTTACTCCGGCCGGGCCTACGAGCAGTACTTC. This translates into CASSYSGRAYEQYF.

This chain connects TRBV6-5 to TRBJ1-6; 8 bases match TRBD1. V lost 2 bases, J lost 4 bases, and 1 base stayed unmatched. Germline values: CDR1 MNHEY, CDR2 SVGAGI. The CDR3 spans 15 residues. The CDR3 spells CASSYDRGYNSPLHF. CDR3 nucleotides: TGTGCCAGCAGTTACGACAGGGGTTATAATTCACCCCTCCACTTT.

This chain connects TRBV4-1 to TRBJ1-1; 10 nucleotides align to TRBD1. CDR1 and CDR2 (germline): MGHRA, YSYEKL. There are 15 residues in the CDR3. The ends lost 4 bases at V and 6 bases at J; junction bases unmatched: 8. As DNA, the CDR3 is TGCGCCAGCAGCCGCTGGGGGGACAGGGGTGCTGAAGCTTTCTTT. It encodes CASSRWGDRGAEAFF.

The chain links TRBV7-3 to TRBJ2-1; the match to TRBD2 covers 8 bases. The CDR3 spans 17 residues. V dropped 0 bases and J dropped 7; count of bases not matched to a gene: 11. Germline CDR1 reads SGHTA; CDR2 reads FQGTGA. The CDR3 here is CASSLTALSGRLNEQFF. CDR3 nucleotide sequence: TGTGCCAGCAGCTTAACCGCATTGAGCGGGAGATTAAATGAGCAGTTCTTC.

This clone was observed a handful of times. The rearrangement uses TRBV10-3 and TRBJ2-3, with 9 nucleotides matching TRBD2. The CDR3 length is 16 residues. CDR1 is ENHRY and CDR2 is SYGVKD in the germline V gene. Germline trimming cut 3 bases from V and 3 bases from J; bases unmatched to any gene: 7. CDR3 sequence (DNA): TGTGCCATCAGTGAAGGAGCGGGGGGAAGAACAGATACGCAGTATTTT. Translation gives CAISEGAGGRTDTQYF.

This clone was seen a handful of times. The rearrangement links TRBV11-2 to TRBJ2-5, with D maybe TRBD1 (6 bases). Germline V gene sequence: CDR1 SGHAT, CDR2 FQNNGV. V lost 5 bases and J 5 bases, leaving 12 bases between the germline ends. The CDR3 is made up of 13 amino acids. For the CDR3, the DNA is TGTGCCAGCAGCCAGGGGCAGTCGGAGACCCAGTACTTC. Translated: CASSQGQSETQYF.

The DNA for the CDR3 is TGCGCCAGCAACCCTCTAGCGGGTTCGGATACGCAGTATTTT. It encodes CASNPLAGSDTQYF. The gene calls are TRBV5-1 and TRBJ2-3, with 8 bases that match TRBD2. The V segment lost 6 bases and the J segment 6 bases; nucleotides outside the gene matches: 9. The CDR3 totals 14 residues. Germline V CDR1 and CDR2: SGHRS, YFSETQ.

This clone came up once. The J gene is TRBJ2-3, the V gene TRBV7-2; D unclear. Germline V gene sequence: CDR1 SGHTA, CDR2 FQGNSA. V was pared by 5 bases and J by 4 bases, with 13 bases between. This CDR3 comprises 14 residues. This CDR3 reads CASSPSRSSDTQYF. CDR3 sequence (DNA): TGTGCCAGCAGCCCGTCACGGTCTTCAGATACGCAGTATTTT.

This clone has just a few counts. The chain recombines TRBV7-8 with TRBJ1-1; TRBD1 agrees at 7 bases. V was clipped by 2 bases and J by 8 bases; unmatched bases: 5. Germline CDR1 SGHVS, CDR2 FQNEAQ. The CDR3 covers 13 residues. The CDR3 sequence: CASSLPQGLEAFF. The CDR3 DNA reads as TGTGCCAGCAGCTTACCACAGGGGCTGGAAGCTTTCTTT.

The gene calls are TRBV2 and TRBJ2-2; 10 nucleotides align to TRBD2. The V gene end was trimmed by 5 bases and the J gene end by 7 bases; junction bases not matched to a gene: 4. This CDR3 contains 14 residues. From germline, CDR1 is SNHLY and CDR2 FYNNEI. CDR3 nucleotides: TGTGCCAGCAGTCCACGGACTAGCGGCGGGGAGCTGTTTTTT. Translating it yields CASSPRTSGGELFF.

This chain connects TRBV5-8 to TRBJ2-1; tentative D call: TRBD2 (7 bases). Trimming left V 2 bases short and J 4 bases short, with 16 bases between. CDR1 and CDR2 from the germline V gene are SGHTS and YDEGEE. The CDR3 is 16 amino acids. The CDR3 nucleotides read TGTGCCAGCAGCTTCACCGGGGGGCTCGTATACAATGAGCAGTTCTTC. It yields the protein CASSFTGGLVYNEQFF.

V and J are TRBV7-2 and TRBJ1-2; 8 bases align to TRBD1. The CDR3 runs 16 residues. Losses at the gene ends were 3 bases for V and 5 bases for J; bases not matched to a gene: 11. The germline V gene encodes CDR1 SGHTA and CDR2 FQGNSA. Written as DNA, the CDR3 is TGTGCCAGCAGCTTGATCGCGACAGGGGTAGGGTATGGCTACACCTTC. Translating it yields CASSLIATGVGYGYTF.

This clone has a handful of counts. The chain carries TRBV4-1 and TRBJ1-4; 9 positions agree with TRBD1. Germline V gene sequence: CDR1 MGHRA, CDR2 YSYEKL. V trimming: 2 bases; J trimming: 0 bases; junction bases outside the gene matches: 10. The length of the CDR3 is 19 residues. In nucleotides, the CDR3 is TGCGCCAGCAGCCAAAACCGGGACAGGGCGAAAGCAACTAATGAAAAACTGTTTTTT. This translates into CASSQNRDRAKATNEKLFF.

This clone was seen a few times. V and J are TRBV30 and TRBJ1-6; possible D gene TRBD1, 6 bases. The CDR3 has 18 amino acids. V lost 0 bases and J lost 11, with 26 bases in between. Germline lookup yields CDR1 GTSNPN and CDR2 SVGIG (reference sequence). The DNA of the CDR3 is TGTGCCTGGAGTGTACAGGGTGTTCAGGGTACCCTTCGGGCACCCCTCCACTTT. It yields the protein CAWSVQGVQGTLRAPLHF.

This clone was detected only once. V is TRBV18 and J is TRBJ1-1, with D hard to call. The CDR3 sequence is 14 residues long. Germline lookup yields CDR1 KGHSH and CDR2 LQKENI. With 3 bases removed from V and 0 bases from J, the gap between germline ends came to 8 bases. The CDR3 DNA reads as TGTGCCAGCTCACCCCCGCCTATGAACACTGAAGCTTTCTTT. It translates to CASSPPPMNTEAFF.

This clone came up once. This chain joins TRBV6-2 or TRBV6-3 and TRBJ2-7, with TRBD2 as a possible D gene (6 bases). V lost 4 bases and J lost 2, with 15 bases in between. This CDR3 spans 15 amino acids. CDR1 is MNHEY, CDR2 SVGEGT, per germline. CDR3 region: CASSSRREIPYEQYF. The CDR3 coding sequence is TGTGCCAGCAGTTCCCGACGGGAGATTCCCTACGAGCAGTACTTC.

The chain combines TRBV7-8 with TRBJ1-2, with TRBD1 identical over 7 bases. Germline lookup yields CDR1 SGHVS and CDR2 FQNEAQ. This CDR3 region has 13 residues. V dropped 3 bases and J dropped 4; count of bases not matched to a gene: 2. The CDR3: CASSLRDSYGYTF. CDR3 coding DNA: TGTGCCAGCAGCTTGCGGGACAGCTATGGCTACACCTTC.